The 5 T cell receptor beta chains listed next were all sequenced from one sample in a study of identical twins. TCRdb called the 5' RACE reads again in MiXCR, with one record for every CDR3 protein. The sample has about 260,000 distinct CDR3 sequences; about 7% are singletons. The same sample was also used in a study of yellow fever vaccine responses in identical twins.

The specimen sequenced was memory (CD45RO+) T cells sorted from blood. These receptors originate from a woman aged 18-35 years in good health.

In its sample, this clonotype was seen many times. This chain links TRBV5-1 with TRBJ1-1, with D hard to call. CDR1 is SGHRS, CDR2 YFSETQ, per germline. This CDR3 contains 13 residues. Between the trimmed V and J ends, which lost 1 base and 1 base, there was a span of 5 bases. The CDR3 nucleotides are TGCGCCAGCAGCTTGTTGGAGAACACTGAAGCTTTCTTT. Amino acids: CASSLLENTEAFF.

This clonotype was detected many times. This chain links TRBV9 with TRBJ1-3; D remains unclear. The CDR3 has 15 amino acids. The V end was cut by 4 bases, the J end by 3 bases, with 14 bases between. Looked up from germline, CDR1 is SGDLS and CDR2 is YYNGEE. The DNA for the CDR3 is TGTGCCAGCAGCTCCGATCGACTCGGTGGAAACACCATATATTTT. Its translation: CASSSDRLGGNTIYF.

This clonotype was seen many times. V and J are TRBV6-5 and TRBJ2-1; 10 nucleotides match TRBD1. Per germline, CDR1 MNHEY and CDR2 SVGAGI. The CDR3 consists of 16 residues. The junction had 7 bases not matched to a gene; V was cut back by 2 bases and J by 6 bases. The CDR3 sequence is CASSYGTGAQSNEQFF. For the CDR3, the DNA is TGTGCCAGCAGTTACGGGACAGGGGCCCAATCCAATGAGCAGTTCTTC.

J is TRBJ2-1 and V is TRBV29-1; possibly TRBD2 for D (5 bases). Germline V lookup: CDR1 SQVTM, CDR2 ANQGSEA. CDR3 length: 14 amino acids. The V end lost 7 bases, the J end lost 0 bases, and 13 bases lay between the germline ends. The CDR3 reads CSARRVGSYNEQFF. CDR3 in DNA: TGCAGCGCCCGGCGGGTTGGCTCCTACAATGAGCAGTTCTTC.

This rearrangement joins TRBV18 to TRBJ2-2, with D possibly matching TRBD1 (6 bases). Germline CDR1 is KGHSH and CDR2 is LQKENI. Trimming stripped 5 bases from V and 1 base from J, with 11 bases between. CDR3 length: 15 residues. DNA of the CDR3: TGTGCCAGCTCAAAGACGGACAGGAACACCGGGGAGCTGTTTTTT. Protein product: CASSKTDRNTGELFF. Filled out from reference TRBV18 and TRBJ2-2, the complete variable domain reads NAGVMQNPRHLVRRRGQEARLRCSPMKGHSHVYWYRQLPEEGLKFMVYLQKENIIDESGMPKERFSAEFPKEGPSILRIQQVVRGDSAAYFCASSKTDRNTGELFFGEGSRLTVL.